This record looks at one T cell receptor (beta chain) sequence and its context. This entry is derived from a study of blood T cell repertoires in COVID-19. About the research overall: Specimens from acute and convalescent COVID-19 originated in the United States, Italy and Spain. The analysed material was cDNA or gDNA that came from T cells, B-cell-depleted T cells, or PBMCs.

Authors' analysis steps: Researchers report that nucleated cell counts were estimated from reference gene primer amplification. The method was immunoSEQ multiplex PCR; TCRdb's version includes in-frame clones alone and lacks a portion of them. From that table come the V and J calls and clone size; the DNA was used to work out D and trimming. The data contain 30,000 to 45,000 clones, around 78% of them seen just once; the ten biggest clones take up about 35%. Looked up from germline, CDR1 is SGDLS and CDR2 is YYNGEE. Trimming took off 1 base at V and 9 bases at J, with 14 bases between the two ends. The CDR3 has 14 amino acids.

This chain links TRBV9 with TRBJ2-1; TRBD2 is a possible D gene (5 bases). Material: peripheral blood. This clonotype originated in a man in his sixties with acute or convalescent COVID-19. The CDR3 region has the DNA TGTGCCAGCAGCGTAACGAGCGGTGAGACTGAGCAGTTCTTC. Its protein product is CASSVTSGETEQFF.